Reported below is one T cell receptor (beta chain). Its antigen is still unknown. The table came from immunoSEQ multiplex PCR; TCRdb's copy has only in-frame clones and leaves some out. The sample holds around 130,000 clones, 89% seen once. The V segment lost 5 bases and the J segment 1 base; nucleotides outside the gene matches: 4. CDR3 length: 15 residues. From germline, CDR1 is SGHVS and CDR2 FQNEAQ. The data stem from a study of T cell responses to AZD1222 COVID-19 vaccine. The study, taken as a whole, reports: Seropositive AZD1222 recipients at baseline numbered only 5 to 7. Recipients of two AZD1222 doses showed rising Spike-specific TCR breadth and depth.

Source: peripheral blood, taken on day 0 of AZD1222 vaccination. V and J are TRBV7-8 and TRBJ2-2, with 7 bases that match TRBD2. The sequence came from an adult in good health. The CDR3 region has the DNA TGTGCCAGCAGCCTTACGGGAGGGAACACCGGGGAGCTGTTTTTT. Translating it yields CASSLTGGNTGELFF.